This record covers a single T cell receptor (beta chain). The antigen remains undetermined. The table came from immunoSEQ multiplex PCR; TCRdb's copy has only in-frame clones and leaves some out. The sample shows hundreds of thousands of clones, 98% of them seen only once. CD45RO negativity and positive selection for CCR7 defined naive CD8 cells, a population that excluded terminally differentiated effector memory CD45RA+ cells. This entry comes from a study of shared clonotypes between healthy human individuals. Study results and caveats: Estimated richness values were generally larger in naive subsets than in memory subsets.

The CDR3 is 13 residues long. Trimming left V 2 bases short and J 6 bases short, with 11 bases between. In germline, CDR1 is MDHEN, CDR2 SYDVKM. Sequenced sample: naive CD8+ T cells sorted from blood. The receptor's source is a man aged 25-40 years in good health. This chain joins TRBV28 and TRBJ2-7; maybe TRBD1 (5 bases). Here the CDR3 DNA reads TGTGCCAGCAGTTTACTGCCGGACACCGAGCAGTACTTC. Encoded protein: CASSLLPDTEQYF. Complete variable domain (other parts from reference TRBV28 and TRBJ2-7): DVKVTQSSRYLVKRTGEKVFLECVQDMDHENMFWYRQDPGLGLRLIYFSYDVKMKEKGDIPEGYSVSREKKERFSLILESASTNQTSMYLCASSLLPDTEQYFGPGTRLTVT.